These T cell receptor beta chains were read from a single sample in a study of OX40 agonist ivuxolimab in advanced cancers. Assay: immunoSEQ multiplex PCR; the TCRdb copy retains only in-frame clones and omits some. Counted here are fewer than 25,000 clones, about 83% occurring once; the ten biggest clones make up around 18%. Sequencing was performed on CD4+ or CD8+ T cells sorted from blood, taken in a trial of the OX40 agonist ivuxolimab. All receptors derive from an adult with an advanced solid tumor such as melanoma, head and neck, liver or kidney cancer. CDR3s leave out the opening cysteine and the closing phenylalanine or tryptophan.

V,J,CDR3
TRBV30,TRBJ2-7,AWSRDSGYEQY
TRBV7-8,TRBJ2-7,ASSLDSDTYSYEQY
TRBV4-2,TRBJ2-5,ASSQDRGGQETQY
TRBV27,TRBJ1-5,ASSPGVPNQPQH
TRBV18,-,ASSPLRSGEQY
TRBV5-6,TRBJ2-3,ASSWGQSTDTQY
TRBV25-1,TRBJ2-5,ASSEFSGGIQETQY
TRBV2,TRBJ1-1,ASSVGQGNTEAF
TRBV27,TRBJ2-2,ASSLSGGELF
TRBV11-3,TRBJ2-1,ASSGLAGYNEQF
TRBV19,TRBJ1-4,ASIAGDMKKLF
TRBV5-5,TRBJ1-5,ASSPGTGGNQPQH
TRBV5-1,TRBJ1-1,ASSPGNTEAF
TRBV7-2,TRBJ1-5,ASSFQHKFNQPQH
TRBV5-1,TRBJ2-7,ASSPSRAAYSYEQY
TRBV30,TRBJ1-1,AWRGTYEAF
TRBV7-2,TRBJ2-7,ASSLAGSPYVEQY
TRBV12-5,TRBJ2-3,ASGPPGLAGEADTQY
TRBV4-2,TRBJ2-1,ASSGTGGWNEQF
TRBV18,TRBJ2-7,ASSTTDRSEQY
TRBV28,TRBJ2-7,ASSLDKDLSYEQY
TRBV2,TRBJ2-7,ASSGGTAAQY